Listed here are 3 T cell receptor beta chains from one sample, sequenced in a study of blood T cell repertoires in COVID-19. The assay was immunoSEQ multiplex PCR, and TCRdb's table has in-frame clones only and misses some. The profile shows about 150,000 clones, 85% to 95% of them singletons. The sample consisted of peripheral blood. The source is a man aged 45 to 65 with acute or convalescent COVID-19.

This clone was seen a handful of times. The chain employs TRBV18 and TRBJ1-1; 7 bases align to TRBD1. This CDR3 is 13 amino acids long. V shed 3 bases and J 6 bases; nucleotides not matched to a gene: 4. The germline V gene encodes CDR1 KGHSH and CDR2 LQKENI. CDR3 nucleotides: TGTGCCAGCTCACCCCAGACAGGGTCTGAAGCTTTCTTT. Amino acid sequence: CASSPQTGSEAFF.

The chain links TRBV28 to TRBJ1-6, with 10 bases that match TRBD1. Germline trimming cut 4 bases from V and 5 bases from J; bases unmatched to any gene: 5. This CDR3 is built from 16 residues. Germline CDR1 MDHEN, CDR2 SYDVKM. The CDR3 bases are TGTGCCAGCAGTTCCCGGGGACAGGGGAATAATTCACCCCTCCACTTT. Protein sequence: CASSSRGQGNNSPLHF.

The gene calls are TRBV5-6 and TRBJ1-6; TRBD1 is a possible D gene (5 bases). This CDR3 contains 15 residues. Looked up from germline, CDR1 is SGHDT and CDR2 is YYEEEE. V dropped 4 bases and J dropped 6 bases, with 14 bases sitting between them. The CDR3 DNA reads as TGTGCCAGCAGCACCAGGGCGGTTGGTAATTCACCCCTCCACTTT. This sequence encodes CASSTRAVGNSPLHF. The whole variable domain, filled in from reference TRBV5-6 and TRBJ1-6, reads DAGVTQSPTHLIKTRGQQVTLRCSPKSGHDTVSWYQQALGQGPQFIFQYYEEEERQRGNFPDRFSGHQFPNYSSELNVNALLLGDSALYLCASSTRAVGNSPLHFGNGTRLTVT.